This TCR beta chain came from a study of T cell clones after liver transplantation. Findings of the study overall: Post-transplant, graft-donor-reactive CD4 TCRbeta sequences in blood dropped significantly in most of the 8 subjects.

In the case of this clone: Its antigen remains unidentified.

The CDR3 has 13 residues. V lost 2 bases, J lost 1 base, and 6 bases lay in between. Germline V gene data show CDR1 as SGHRS and CDR2 as YFSETQ. TCRdb's table, derived via immunoSEQ multiplex PCR, lists solely in-frame clones and lacks some. Of 70,000 to 95,000 clones in the sample, less than 85% are singletons; the top ten hold less than 3.5%. This receptor was obtained from a human patient who received a liver transplant. Some T cells could come from the graft donor. The sequenced sample was CD4+ T cells from blood, obtained at the 22-month timepoint. This rearrangement joins TRBV5-1 to TRBJ1-1; maybe TRBD1 (5 bases). DNA for the CDR3: TGCGCCAGCAGCTTTGGGGGGAACACTGAAGCTTTCTTT. Its translation is CASSFGGNTEAFF.